This T cell receptor (beta chain) originates from a study of human T cells and chemical hapten exposure. About the study: Patients, largely female, had alopecia areata, totalis or universalis. Per-sample variation in TCR yield stemmed mainly from small pooled library volume differences.

The V end was cut by 8 bases, the J end by 3 bases, with 16 bases between. This CDR3 is 13 amino acids long. The germline V gene has CDR1 SQVTM and CDR2 ANQGSEA. The time point: pre-sensitization, week 0. The treatment: therapeutic diphenylcyclopropenone sensitization with weekly scalp DPC. Blood sampling occurred before each patch-test application. MiXCR, applied by TCRdb to the RACE reads, yields one record per CDR3 protein. Among roughly 110,000 distinct CDR3 sequences listed, approximately 12% were seen once. This clonotype was sampled from a woman aged 45-60 years with alopecia areata. Some clones in this sample may be carry-over from other donors' samples. The chain employs TRBV29-1 and TRBJ1-2; the D is unclear. This specimen consisted of whole blood, obtained in connection with sensitization to the hapten diphenylcyclopropenone (DPC). CDR3 loop: CSSSIGGYYGYTF. The CDR3 bases are TGCAGCTCCAGCATCGGCGGATACTATGGCTACACCTTC.